This TCR beta chain derives from a study of T cell clonality in common variable immunodeficiency. Findings of the study overall: CVID subjects had higher TCRbeta clonality than healthy controls, most marked in about a third. Reportedly, TCR beta sequences from common variable immunodeficiency showed fewer deletions and N-nucleotide insertions. CVID subjects shared fewer TCRbeta clones than healthy controls did.

Sequenced by immunoSEQ multiplex PCR; TCRdb stores in-frame clones only, minus some. The repertoire consists of approximately 40,000 clones, none detected only once. After removal of 6 bases from V and 0 bases from J, the junction contained 3 bases not matched to a gene. CDR1 is DFQATT, CDR2 SNEGSKA, per germline (reference sequence). The CDR3 runs to 14 residues. In its sample, this clone was seen many times. The antigen remains unidentified. The read ends 3 residues early relative to the CDR3; the germline J gene fills the gap. Most patients and controls had Caucasian heritage. This chain joins TRBV20-1 and TRBJ2-3, with 10 bases that match TRBD2. This clonotype was sampled from a person aged 18 to 70 in good health. Sequenced material: peripheral blood mononuclear cells. The part of the CDR3 DNA that was read is TGCAGTGCCTCTAGCGGGGGAAGCACAGATACG. Translation: CSASSGGSTDT. The CDR3 reads in full as CSASSGGSTDTQYF.